These 23 T cell receptor beta chains were all obtained from the same sample, sequenced in a study of Ad26.COV2.S vaccination and SARS-CoV-2 variants. Treatment meaning: 19 received Ad26.COV2.S at low or high dose, single or two shots; a few received placebo; per-sample allocation not given. Vaccine and placebo recipients were sampled on day 63 after the first injection. Generated by immunoSEQ multiplex PCR, the TCRdb table keeps only in-frame clones and is missing some. The repertoire includes about 680,000 clones, roughly 90% of them detected once, and around 1.4% sits in the top ten. This specimen was peripheral blood, taken in a trial of Ad26.COV2.S vaccine versus placebo. The receptor source for this set is a person between 18 and 59 years old who received the Ad26.COV2.S COVID-19 vaccine or a placebo.

The rearrangement links TRBV4-2 to TRBJ1-1, with TRBD1 identical over 10 bases. The V segment lost 4 bases and the J segment 3 bases; nucleotides outside the gene matches: 8. CDR3 size: 16 residues. In germline, CDR1 is LGHNA, CDR2 YNFKEQ. As DNA, the CDR3 is TGTGCCAGCAGCCCAGACAGGGGGCGACGGGACACTGAAGCTTTCTTT. This sequence encodes CASSPDRGRRDTEAFF.

The rearrangement links TRBV6-5 to TRBJ2-7, with 7 positions matching TRBD1. V was pared by 6 bases and J by 3 bases, with 5 bases of the junction left unmatched. The CDR3 consists of 13 residues. Germline loops: CDR1 MNHEY, CDR2 SVGAGI. CDR3 DNA: TGTGCCAGCAGCCCAACAGGGGTCTACGAGCAGTACTTC. It is translated as CASSPTGVYEQYF.

This sequence joins TRBV2 and TRBJ2-5; TRBD1 matches at 9 bases. CDR3 size: 14 residues. V trimming: 1 base; J trimming: 5 bases; junction bases outside the gene matches: 2. Germline V gives CDR1 SNHLY, CDR2 FYNNEI. The CDR3 loop is CASSEVQGAETQYF. The CDR3 nucleotides read TGTGCCAGCAGTGAAGTACAGGGGGCCGAGACCCAGTACTTC.

Concerning this clone itself: Different DNA sequences within this sample yield the same CDR3. This chain's CDR3 is CASSAGLSNQPQHF. The CDR3 nucleotides read TGTGCCAGCAGCGCAGGGTTATCAAATCAGCCCCAGCATTTT. The V and J genes are TRBV7-6 and TRBJ1-5, with a possible D match to TRBD1 (5 bases). CDR3 length equals 14 residues. V lost 5 bases, J lost 4 bases, and 12 bases lay in between. CDR1 and CDR2 from the germline V gene are SGHVS and FNYEAQ.

This chain links TRBV15 with TRBJ2-2, with TRBD2 matching 8 bases. V lost 9 bases and J lost 2; bases outside the gene matches: 5. Germline CDR1 is LNHNV and CDR2 is YYDKDF (reference sequence). The CDR3 spans 14 residues. The CDR3 DNA reads TGTGCCACTGCTAGCGGGTATAACACCGGGGAGCTGTTTTTT. Amino acids: CATASGYNTGELFF.

V usage is TRBV11-2 and J usage is TRBJ1-6; D is perhaps TRBD1 (5 bases). CDR3 size: 16 residues. V dropped 4 bases and J dropped 4 bases, with 14 bases sitting between them. Germline-derived CDR1 and CDR2 are SGHAT and FQNNGV. As DNA, the CDR3 is TGTGCCAGCAGCTCCGGGACGGCTGAATATAATTCACCCCTCCACTTT. Translating gives CASSSGTAEYNSPLHF.

The chain recombines TRBV5-4 with TRBJ1-4, with no clear D. CDR1 SGHNT and CDR2 YYREEE come from the germline V gene (reference sequence). The CDR3 is 13 residues long. Trimming took off 7 bases at V and 8 bases at J, with 15 bases between the two ends. CDR3 residues: CASSSRVEEKLFF. In nucleotides, the CDR3 is TGTGCCAGCTCTAGTAGGGTAGAGGAAAAACTGTTTTTT.

The chain couples TRBV3-1 (or the pseudogene TRBV3-2) to TRBJ2-7, with D perhaps matching TRBD2 (5 bases). CDR1 LGHDT and CDR2 YNNKEL come from the germline V gene (reference sequence). V lost 4 bases to trimming and J lost 4 bases, with 14 bases between them. CDR3 length equals 14 residues. The CDR3 region has the DNA TGTGCCAGCAGCCTGTCCAGCGGTGGGTACGAGCAGTACTTC. Translation: CASSLSSGGYEQYF.

Comments on this clone: Distinct nucleotide sequences in the sample also encode this CDR3. This chain links TRBV7-2 with TRBJ2-5; no firm D call. CDR1 and CDR2 (germline): SGHTA, FQGNSA. V was pared by 1 base and J by 2 bases, with 5 bases between. There are 13 residues in the CDR3. In DNA form, the CDR3 reads TGTGCCAGCAGCTTAGGACTGCAAGAGACCCAGTACTTC. This translates into CASSLGLQETQYF. Supplemented by reference TRBV7-2 and TRBJ2-5, the full variable domain reads GAGVSQSPSNKVTEKGKDVELRCDPISGHTALYWYRQSLGQGLEFLIYFQGNSAPDKSGLPSDRFSAERTGGSVSTLTIQRTQQEDSAVYLCASSLGLQETQYFGPGTRLLVL.

The chain links TRBV30 to TRBJ1-5; no clear D. The CDR3 extends over 14 amino acids. Trimming took off 0 bases at V and 1 base at J, with 7 bases between the two ends. Germline CDR1 GTSNPN, CDR2 SVGIG (reference sequence). The CDR3 DNA sequence: TGTGCCTGGAGTGTCCACAGCAGCAATCAGCCCCAGCATTTT. Protein: CAWSVHSSNQPQHF.

V is TRBV7-8 and J is TRBJ2-3; 15 bases line up with TRBD2. The length of the CDR3 is 19 residues. Germline V gene sequence: CDR1 SGHVS, CDR2 FQNEAQ. Unmatched junction bases numbered 8, after V lost 3 bases and J lost 1 base. Here the CDR3 reads CASSFRWTSGRVGTDTQYF. CDR3 bases: TGTGCCAGCAGCTTTAGATGGACTAGCGGGAGGGTTGGCACAGATACGCAGTATTTT.

This clone was counted a single time. The chain has TRBV10-3 and TRBJ1-2; 9 bases align to TRBD1. The V gene end was trimmed by 6 bases and the J gene end by 6 bases; junction bases not matched to a gene: 11. CDR1 is ENHRY, CDR2 SYGVKD, per germline. The CDR3 has 15 residues. CDR3 DNA: TGTGCCATCAGCCTTCGGACAGGGGTATCTCATGGCTACACCTTC. Its protein product is CAISLRTGVSHGYTF.

The chain combines TRBV9 with TRBJ2-1, with 10 bases lining up with TRBD2. This CDR3 contains 16 residues. The J segment lost 4 bases and the V segment lost 4 bases, leaving 8 bases of the junction unmatched. CDR1 and CDR2 (germline): SGDLS, YYNGEE. CDR3 in DNA: TGTGCCAGCAGCCGGCGGGCTAGCGGGAGTTACAATGAGCAGTTCTTC. Its protein product is CASSRRASGSYNEQFF.

On this clone itself: Sequence at one end of the junction differs from germline and may be a read error. The chain uses TRBV5-1 and TRBJ2-1; D may be TRBD1 or TRBD2 (6 bases each). The CDR3 totals 15 residues. The germline gives CDR1 SGHRS, CDR2 YFSETQ. The CDR3 DNA follows: TGCGCGAGCAGTGGGGGGCTGGCGTCCTACAATGAGCAGTTCTTC. Protein product: CASSGGLASYNEQFF.

This chain uses TRBV18 with TRBJ2-2, with TRBD2 matching over 10 bases. Unmatched junction bases numbered 4, after V lost 2 bases and J lost 4 bases. Germline CDR1 KGHSH, CDR2 LQKENI. The CDR3 runs to 16 residues. The CDR3 sequence: CASSPGLAGVTGELFF. The CDR3 DNA sequence: TGTGCCAGCTCACCAGGCCTAGCGGGAGTCACCGGGGAGCTGTTTTTT.

As to this clone: Distinct nucleotide sequences in the sample also encode this CDR3. The chain is built from TRBV11-2 and TRBJ1-1; the D is unclear. With 1 base removed from V and 7 bases from J, the gap between germline ends came to 7 bases. In germline, CDR1 is SGHAT, CDR2 FQNNGV. CDR3 length: 12 amino acids. The CDR3 loop is CASSLGGIEAFF. The CDR3 DNA reads TGTGCCAGCAGCTTAGGCGGGATTGAAGCTTTCTTT.

The chain recombines TRBV14 with TRBJ1-1; D is undetermined. Germline loops: CDR1 SGHDN, CDR2 FVKESK. The CDR3 contains 16 residues. V lost 6 bases, J lost 6 bases, and 23 bases lay in between. The CDR3 here is CASSPVLWSGIAEAFF. The CDR3 bases are TGTGCCAGCAGTCCCGTCTTGTGGTCGGGAATTGCTGAAGCTTTCTTT.

The rearrangement links TRBV2 to TRBJ1-1; 10 nucleotides match TRBD1. Trimming removed 6 bases from V and 5 bases from J; junction bases left unmatched: 9. The CDR3 sequence is 15 residues long. The germline gives CDR1 SNHLY, CDR2 FYNNEI. The CDR3 reads CASRESDRGRTEAFF. The DNA for the CDR3 is TGTGCCAGCAGGGAAAGTGACAGGGGGCGGACTGAAGCTTTCTTT.

This clone was detected once. The J gene is TRBJ2-7, the V gene TRBV11-3; D may match TRBD1 or TRBD2 (6 bases each). Trimming stripped 1 base from V and 2 bases from J, with 12 bases between. The CDR3 is 15 residues long. Germline V CDR1 and CDR2: SGHNT, YENEEA. CDR3 protein: CASSLGAGHPYEQYF. The CDR3 nucleotides read TGTGCCAGCAGCTTAGGGGCGGGACACCCCTACGAGCAGTACTTC.

This clone was detected only once. The V gene is TRBV21-1, the J gene TRBJ2-2; the D call in the table, TRBD1, was not verified against the DNA. TRBV21-1 is listed as a pseudogene. This CDR3 region has 16 residues. The DNA for the CDR3 is TGTGCCAGCCGCACCGGGACAGCCAGGGGGCCCGGGGAGCTGTTTTTT. This translates into CASRTGTARGPGELFF.

Comments on this clone: This sample also contains other DNA sequences that code for the same CDR3. This chain joins TRBV2 and TRBJ2-1; TRBD2 is a possible D gene (6 bases). The germline gives CDR1 SNHLY, CDR2 FYNNEI. This CDR3 is 11 amino acids long. Trimming removed 8 bases from V and 4 bases from J, with 6 bases in between. As DNA, the CDR3 is TGTGCCAGCCGGGGGTACAATGAGCAGTTCTTC. Translation: CASRGYNEQFF.

V usage is TRBV5-5 and J usage is TRBJ2-7; possible D gene TRBD2, 6 bases. Germline CDR1 and CDR2: SGHKS and YYEKEE (reference sequence). CDR3 size: 14 residues. The V and J ends lost 4 bases and 4 bases respectively, with 15 bases between them. The CDR3 sequence: CASSVSGTAYEQYF. The CDR3, as DNA: TGTGCCAGCAGCGTCTCCGGGACTGCTTACGAGCAGTACTTC.

This clone was seen more than once but under ten times. The J gene is TRBJ1-5, the V gene TRBV15; D remains ambiguous. The V end lost 0 bases, the J end lost 0 bases, and 6 bases lay between the germline ends. The CDR3 is made up of 15 amino acids. Germline-derived CDR1 and CDR2 are LNHNV and YYDKDF (reference sequence). The CDR3 loop reads CATSRDLNSNQPQHF. The CDR3 DNA reads TGTGCCACCAGCAGAGATTTAAATAGCAATCAGCCCCAGCATTTT.